This T cell receptor (beta chain) is from a study of blood T cell repertoires in COVID-19. Background on the study: Both acute and convalescent COVID-19 samples were obtained from the United States, Italy and Spain. T cells, B-cell-depleted T cells, or PBMCs supplied cDNA or gDNA.

Original data processing: Amplification of reference gene primers provided the estimated nucleated cell counts. The assay was immunoSEQ multiplex PCR, and TCRdb's table has in-frame clones only and misses some. V and J calls and clone size are as listed in that table; D and trimming were resolved from the DNA. The sample consists of about 81,000 clones, roughly 86% of them appearing once. The CDR3 spans 12 residues. CDR1 LNHDA and CDR2 SQIVND come from the germline V gene (reference sequence). On this clone itself: One end of the junction varies from germline; a read error may be responsible.

Sequenced sample: peripheral blood. The chain carries TRBV19 and TRBJ1-2, with D uncertain. The receptor's source is a human donor in a cohort sampled during active COVID-19. CDR3 protein: CATSTAAYGYTF. As DNA, the CDR3 is TGTGCCACTAGTACAGCGGCCTATGGCTACACCTTC.